Listed here is a single T cell receptor beta chain. Its specificity is not known. This record belongs to a study of Ad26.COV2.S vaccination and SARS-CoV-2 variants. The study's findings and limits: Spike-specific TCR breadth was greater after Ad26.COV2.S than placebo.

TCRdb keeps only in-frame clones here, not all; method: immunoSEQ multiplex PCR. Of some 340,000 clones listed, around four fifths were seen once; the top ten hold about 2.1%. Noted treatment: 15 to 20 received Ad26.COV2.S at low or high dose, single or two shots; a few received placebo; per-sample allocation not given. Sampling was performed 63 days after the first vaccine or placebo injection. The germline V gene has CDR1 SGHRS and CDR2 YFSETQ. The CDR3 runs to 13 residues. V lost 3 bases and J lost 2, with 8 bases in between. Material: peripheral blood, obtained in a trial of Ad26.COV2.S vaccine versus placebo. V usage is TRBV5-1 and J usage is TRBJ1-2, with D possibly matching TRBD1 (5 bases). The TCR sequence derives from a person between 18 and 65 years old who received the Ad26.COV2.S COVID-19 vaccine or a placebo. CDR3 residues: CASSSDTNYGYTF. The DNA of the CDR3 is TGCGCCAGCAGCTCGGACACAAACTATGGCTACACCTTC.